This is a list of T cell receptor beta chains from one sample in a study of brain metastases from non-small cell lung cancer. Method: immunoSEQ multiplex PCR; TCRdb's copy keeps in-frame clones and lacks some. This table has 1,000 to 1,500 clones, approximately 85% appearing once. The sequencing sample was made of tumor-adjacent normal tissue. The receptors come from a donor at least 40 years old with non-small cell lung cancer. Both conserved end residues are part of each CDR3. The order of the fields is clone size, J gene, CDR3 length, V gene, D gene, CDR3 DNA, CDR3 protein. D genes are given only for firm matches. Size is stated for part of the rows, as once, few or many counts, or as a class when the clone is expanded.

>-|TRBJ2-7|14|TRBV6-5|TRBD1
TGTGCCAGTTGCCTCGGACAGGGGCCGTACGAGCAGTACTTC
CASCLGQGPYEQYF
>-|TRBJ2-5|10|TRBV20-1|-
TGCAAGCCAAAAGGGAAGACCCAGTACTTC
CKPKGKTQYF
>-|TRBJ2-7|11|TRBV5-6|-
TGTGCCAGCAGCTTGGTGAGCGAGCAGTACTTC
CASSLVSEQYF
>-|TRBJ2-1|14|TRBV28|-
TGTGCCAGCAGTTTGGGGGGGCCCGCCAATGAGCAGTTCTTC
CASSLGGPANEQFF
>once|TRBJ1-6|15|TRBV6-1|-
TGTGCCAGCAGTGAAGCGAAGGGGCTAGTTTCACCCCTTCACTTT
CASSEAKGLVSPLHF
>-|TRBJ2-5|13|TRBV5-4|-
TGTGCCAGCAGCTTGAAGGGTAGAGAGACCCAGTACTTC
CASSLKGRETQYF
>-|TRBJ2-5|16|TRBV7-9|TRBD1
TGTGCCAGCAGCTTAGTGGGACAGGACCTCCAAGAGACCCAGTACTTC
CASSLVGQDLQETQYF
>-|TRBJ2-7|11|TRBV10-1|-
TGCGCCAGCAGTGAGGAAGATGAGCAGTACTTC
CASSEEDEQYF
>-|TRBJ2-1|14|TRBV7-6|-
TGTGCCAGCAGCTCCCTACGAGAACCCAATGAGCAGTTCTTC
CASSSLREPNEQFF
>once|TRBJ1-2|17|TRBV9|-
TGTGCCAGCAGCGTCTCCCCGGAATCCGGTTTCGCCTATGGCTACACCTTC
CASSVSPESGFAYGYTF
>-|TRBJ1-2|14|TRBV4-1|-
TGCGCCAGCAGCCAAGAGGGAAAAACTTATGGCTACACCTTC
CASSQEGKTYGYTF
>-|TRBJ2-7|16|TRBV4-3|TRBD1
TGCGCCAGCAGCCAAGAGGGGGACAGAAACTCCTACGAGCAGTACTTC
CASSQEGDRNSYEQYF
>-|TRBJ2-3|14|TRBV19|-
TGTGCCAGTAGTGCTGACCCGGGAACAGATACGCAGTATTTT
CASSADPGTDTQYF
>-|TRBJ2-2|12|TRBV7-9|-
TGTGCCAGCAGCTTAAGAACCGGGGAGCTGTTTTTT
CASSLRTGELFF
>-|TRBJ2-1|11|TRBV20-1|-
TGCAGTGCTAGAGCATTACATGAGCAGTTCTTC
CSARALHEQFF
>-|TRBJ2-1|15|TRBV5-8|-
TGTGCCAGCAGCTCCGGGACATCTGACAGAAATGAGCAGTTCTTC
CASSSGTSDRNEQFF
>-|TRBJ2-7|15|TRBV5-4|TRBD1
TGTGCCAGCAGCCTGGGGACAGCTCCTGCCTACGAGCAGTACTTC
CASSLGTAPAYEQYF
>-|TRBJ2-6|13|TRBV15|-
TGTGCCACCAGCAGAGGGGTGCCCAACGTCCTGACTTTC
CATSRGVPNVLTF
>-|TRBJ2-1|13|TRBV5-5|TRBD2
TGTGCCAGCGCACTACTAGCGGCGGGTGAGCAGTTCTTC
CASALLAAGEQFF
>-|TRBJ1-6|14|TRBV5-6|-
TGTGCCAACAGAACGAGGGAGGGCGGTTCACCCCTCCACTTT
CANRTREGGSPLHF
>-|TRBJ2-1|13|TRBV3-1/TRBV3-2|TRBD1
TGTGCCAGCAGCCGGGACAGGGCTGATGAGCAGTTCTTC
CASSRDRADEQFF
>once|TRBJ2-5|12|TRBV5-4|TRBD2
TGTGCCAGCACCGGGGAGGGAGAGACCCAGTACTTC
CASTGEGETQYF
>-|TRBJ2-1|17|TRBV7-6|TRBD1
TGTGCCAGCAGCCTTCAACGGACAGGCCCCATCTACAATGAGCAGTTCTTC
CASSLQRTGPIYNEQFF
>-|TRBJ2-5|13|TRBV12-3/TRBV12-4|-
TGTGCCATCCGACGGGGCAATTTTGAGACCCAGTACTTC
CAIRRGNFETQYF
>-|TRBJ2-3|14|TRBV7-6|-
TGTGCCAGCAGCTCCTTGGACTTAACAGATACGCAGTATTTT
CASSSLDLTDTQYF
>-|TRBJ2-7|16|TRBV7-2|-
TGTGCCAGCAGCTCGGAATGGACAGCCCGCTCCTACGAGCAGTACTTC
CASSSEWTARSYEQYF
>-|TRBJ1-1|15|TRBV19|-
TGTGCCAGTTTGTATCAGGGATGGGTTTCCACTGAAGCTTTCTTT
CASLYQGWVSTEAFF
>-|TRBJ1-6|15|TRBV27|-
TGTGCCAGCAGTTTACATCAAAAGATGAATTCACCCCTCCACTTT
CASSLHQKMNSPLHF
>few|TRBJ2-7|15|TRBV13|TRBD1
TGTGCCAGCAGCCACAGGGACAGGGGGCAAGGGGAGCAGTACTTC
CASSHRDRGQGEQYF
>-|TRBJ1-1|12|TRBV6-1|TRBD1
TGTGCCAGCCGGGACAGAACCACTGAAGCTTTCTTT
CASRDRTTEAFF
>-|TRBJ2-5|17|TRBV28|-
TGTGCCAGCAGTCCCCCAATATTAGCGCGGCCCCAAGAGACCCAGTACTTC
CASSPPILARPQETQYF
>-|TRBJ1-5|14|TRBV18|TRBD1
TGTGCCAGCTCTCCCGGACAGGGCCATCAGCCCCAGCATTTT
CASSPGQGHQPQHF
>-|TRBJ2-7|14|TRBV5-1|-
TGCGCCAGCAGCCAACCAGGACAATCCTACGAGCAGTACTTC
CASSQPGQSYEQYF
>-|TRBJ1-2|15|TRBV6-5|-
TGTGCCAGCAGTTTCCGGGACACTGGGAGCTATGGCTACACCTTC
CASSFRDTGSYGYTF
>-|TRBJ2-1|15|TRBV14|-
TGTGCCAGCAGTCAAGTAATAGATTTCGACAATGAGCAGTTCTTC
CASSQVIDFDNEQFF
>-|TRBJ1-2|14|TRBV19|TRBD1
TGTGCCAGTAGTACGGACCGGACAGGGGGAGGCTACACCTTC
CASSTDRTGGGYTF
>-|TRBJ1-3|15|TRBV19|TRBD1
TGTGCCAGTAGTCTGCCGAGGGGGCTGGGAAACACCATATATTTT
CASSLPRGLGNTIYF
>-|TRBJ2-4|16|TRBV9|-
TGTGCCAGCAGCCGACTCGACAGCGCATCTCAAAACATTCAGTACTTC
CASSRLDSASQNIQYF
>-|TRBJ1-4|15|TRBV19|-
TGTGCCAGTAGCCCAAGACAGGACGGGAATGAAAAACTGTTTTTT
CASSPRQDGNEKLFF
>-|TRBJ2-7|14|TRBV4-1|-
TGCGCCAGCAGCCTTTCATCCGGAACCTACGAGCAGTACTTC
CASSLSSGTYEQYF
>-|TRBJ1-1|15|TRBV6-1|-
TGTGCCAGCAGTGAAAATTGGGTTCACAACACTGAAGCTTTCTTT
CASSENWVHNTEAFF
>-|TRBJ1-2|15|TRBV5-6|-
TGTGTCAGCACCAAAACCACCAGTCTTAACTATGGCTACACCTTC
CVSTKTTSLNYGYTF
>-|TRBJ1-2|15|TRBV5-6|-
TGTGCCAGCATCAAAACCACCAGTCTTAACTATGGCTACACCTTC
CASIKTTSLNYGYTF
>once|TRBJ2-2|16|TRBV11-3|-
TGTGCCAGCAGCTTAGATGTCGACAAGAACACCGGGGAGCTGTTTTTT
CASSLDVDKNTGELFF
>-|TRBJ1-5|14|TRBV13|-
TGTGCCAGCAGCTTGGGGGGGAGCAATCAGCCCCAGCATTTT
CASSLGGSNQPQHF
>few|TRBJ2-3|13|TRBV15|-
TGTGCCACCAGCATGACTAGACTGGATACGCAGTATTTT
CATSMTRLDTQYF
>-|TRBJ2-2|15|TRBV5-1|-
TGCGCCAGCCAATCGGGGGGCGCGTACACCGGGGAGCTGTTTTTT
CASQSGGAYTGELFF
>once|TRBJ1-2|16|TRBV4-3|TRBD1
TGCGCCAGCAGCCAAGGACGGGACAGGGGGATTGGAGGCTACACCTTC
CASSQGRDRGIGGYTF
>-|TRBJ1-5|15|TRBV7-2|-
TGTGCCAGCAGCTTAGAAAAGGGGAAGACTCAGCCCCAGCATTTT
CASSLEKGKTQPQHF
>once|TRBJ2-4|13|TRBV18|-
TGTGCCAGCTCACCAGGGGCCAAAAACATTCAGTACTTC
CASSPGAKNIQYF
>-|TRBJ2-4|13|TRBV6-5|TRBD2
TGTGCCAGCAGTACGGGGGGTAAAAACATTCAGTACTTC
CASSTGGKNIQYF
>-|TRBJ1-2|12|TRBV27|TRBD1
TGTGCCAGCAGTCCGCCGGGACAGAGGGCTCACTTC
CASSPPGQRAHF
>few|TRBJ2-7|16|TRBV5-1|TRBD2
TGCGCCAGCAGCGAACTAGCGGGGGGGAGGCCCTACGAGCAGTACTTC
CASSELAGGRPYEQYF
>-|TRBJ1-2|14|TRBV6-5|-
TGTGCCAGCAGCTCACAACCGCCCGACTATGGCTACACCTTC
CASSSQPPDYGYTF
>-|TRBJ1-5|13|TRBV19|TRBD1
TGTGCCAGTAGTCCACAGGGGAGTCAGCCCCAGCATTTT
CASSPQGSQPQHF